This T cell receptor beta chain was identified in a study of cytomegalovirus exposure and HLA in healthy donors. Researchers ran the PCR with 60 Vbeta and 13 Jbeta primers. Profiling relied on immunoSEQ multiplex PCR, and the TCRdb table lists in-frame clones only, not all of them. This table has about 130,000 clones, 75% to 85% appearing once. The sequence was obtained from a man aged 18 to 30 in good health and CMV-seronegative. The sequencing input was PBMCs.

CDR3 bases: TGTGCCAGCAGTTACTCGACAGGGGGCAACTACGAGCAGTACTTC. Translation gives CASSYSTGGNYEQYF. The rearrangement links TRBV6-5 to TRBJ2-7; 10 bases map to TRBD1. Germline CDR1 MNHEY, CDR2 SVGAGI. The V segment lost 0 bases and the J segment 3 bases; nucleotides outside the gene matches: 2. CDR3 length equals 15 residues.